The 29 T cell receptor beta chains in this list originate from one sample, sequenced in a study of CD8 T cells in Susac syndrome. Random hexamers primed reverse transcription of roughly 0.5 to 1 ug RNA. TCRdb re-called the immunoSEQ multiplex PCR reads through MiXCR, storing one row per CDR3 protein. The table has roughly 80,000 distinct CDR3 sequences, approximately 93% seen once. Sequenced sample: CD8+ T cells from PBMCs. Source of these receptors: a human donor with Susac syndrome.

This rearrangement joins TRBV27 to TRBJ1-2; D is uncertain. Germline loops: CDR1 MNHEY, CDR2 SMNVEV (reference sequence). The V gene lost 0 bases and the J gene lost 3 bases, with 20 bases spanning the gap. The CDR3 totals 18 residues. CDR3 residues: CASSLSIGPDEDYYGYTF. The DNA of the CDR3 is TGTGCCAGCAGTTTATCGATCGGGCCCGACGAGGACTACTATGGCTACACCTTC.

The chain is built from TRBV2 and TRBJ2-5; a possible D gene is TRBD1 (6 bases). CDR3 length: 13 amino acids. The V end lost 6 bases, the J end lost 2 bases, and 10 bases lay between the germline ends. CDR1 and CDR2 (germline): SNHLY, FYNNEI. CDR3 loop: CASRPTGQETQYF. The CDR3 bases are TGTGCCAGCAGACCTACAGGGCAAGAGACCCAGTACTTC.

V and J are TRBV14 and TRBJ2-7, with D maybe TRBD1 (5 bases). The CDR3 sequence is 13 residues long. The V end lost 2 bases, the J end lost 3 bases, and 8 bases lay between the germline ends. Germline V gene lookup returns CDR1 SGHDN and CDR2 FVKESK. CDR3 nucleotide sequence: TGTGCCAGCAGCCAAACCCAGGGCTACGAGCAGTACTTC. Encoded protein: CASSQTQGYEQYF.

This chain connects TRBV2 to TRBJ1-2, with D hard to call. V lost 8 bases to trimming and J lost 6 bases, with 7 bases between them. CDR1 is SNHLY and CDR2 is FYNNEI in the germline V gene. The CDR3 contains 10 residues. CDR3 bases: TGTGCCAGCTGGGCGGATGGCTACACCTTC. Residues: CASWADGYTF.

The CDR3 protein is CASSLWPGIGEAFF. The CDR3 nucleotides read TGCGCCAGCAGCTTGTGGCCAGGGATCGGTGAAGCTTTCTTT. This sequence joins TRBV5-1 and TRBJ1-1; TRBD1 is a possible D gene (5 bases). Germline CDR1 is SGHRS and CDR2 is YFSETQ. The CDR3 consists of 14 residues. Trimming removed 1 base at V and 7 bases at J, with 14 bases between.

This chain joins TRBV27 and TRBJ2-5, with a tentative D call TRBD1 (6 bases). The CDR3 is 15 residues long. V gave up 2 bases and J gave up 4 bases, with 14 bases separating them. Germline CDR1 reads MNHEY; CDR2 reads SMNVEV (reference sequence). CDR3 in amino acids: CASSLLGQPLETQYF. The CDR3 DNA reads TGTGCCAGCAGTTTACTAGGACAGCCCTTAGAGACCCAGTACTTC.

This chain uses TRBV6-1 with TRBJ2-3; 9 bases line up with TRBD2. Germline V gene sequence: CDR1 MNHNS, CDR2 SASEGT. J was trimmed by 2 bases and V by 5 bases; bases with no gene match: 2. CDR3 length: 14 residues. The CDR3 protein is CASSLAGVTDTQYF. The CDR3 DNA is TGTGCCAGCAGTTTAGCGGGGGTCACAGATACGCAGTATTTT.

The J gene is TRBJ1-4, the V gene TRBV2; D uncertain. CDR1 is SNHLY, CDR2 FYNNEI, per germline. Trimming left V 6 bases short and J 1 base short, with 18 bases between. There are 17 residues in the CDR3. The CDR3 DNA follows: TGTGCCAGCAGCTACTTTAGGGCGGACCAAACTAATGAAAAACTGTTTTTT. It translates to CASSYFRADQTNEKLFF. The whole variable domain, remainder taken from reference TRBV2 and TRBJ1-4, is EPEVTQTPSHQVTQMGQEVILRCVPISNHLYFYWYRQILGQKVEFLVSFYNNEISEKSEIFDDQFSVERPDGSNFTLKIRSTKLEDSAMYFCASSYFRADQTNEKLFFGSGTQLSVL.

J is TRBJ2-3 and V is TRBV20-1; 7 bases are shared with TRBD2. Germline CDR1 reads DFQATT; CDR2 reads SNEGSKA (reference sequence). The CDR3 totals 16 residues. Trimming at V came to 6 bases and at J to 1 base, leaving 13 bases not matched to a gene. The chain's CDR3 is CSARGDRLAGTDTQYF. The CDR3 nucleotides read TGCAGTGCCCGTGGGGACCGACTAGCAGGCACAGATACGCAGTATTTT.

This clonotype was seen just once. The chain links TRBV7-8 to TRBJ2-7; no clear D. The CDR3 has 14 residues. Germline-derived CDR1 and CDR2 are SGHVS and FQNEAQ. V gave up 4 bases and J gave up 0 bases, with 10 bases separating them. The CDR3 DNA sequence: TGTGCCAGCAGCTCCCCCCGCAGCTCCTACGAGCAGTACTTC. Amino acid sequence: CASSSPRSSYEQYF.

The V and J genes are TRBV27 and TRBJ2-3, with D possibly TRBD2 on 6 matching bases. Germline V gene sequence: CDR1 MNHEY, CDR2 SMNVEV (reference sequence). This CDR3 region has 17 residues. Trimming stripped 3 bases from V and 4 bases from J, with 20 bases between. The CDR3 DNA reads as TGTGCCAGCAGTTTCAAACGACTAGTCGAGGGCCCAGATACGCAGTATTTT. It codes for CASSFKRLVEGPDTQYF.

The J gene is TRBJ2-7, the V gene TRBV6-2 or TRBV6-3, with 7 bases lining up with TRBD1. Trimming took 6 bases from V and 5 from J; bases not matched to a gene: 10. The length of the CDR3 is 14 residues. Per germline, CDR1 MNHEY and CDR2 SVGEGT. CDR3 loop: CASSLQGLHDEQYF. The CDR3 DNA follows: TGTGCCAGCAGCTTACAGGGGCTTCATGACGAGCAGTACTTC.

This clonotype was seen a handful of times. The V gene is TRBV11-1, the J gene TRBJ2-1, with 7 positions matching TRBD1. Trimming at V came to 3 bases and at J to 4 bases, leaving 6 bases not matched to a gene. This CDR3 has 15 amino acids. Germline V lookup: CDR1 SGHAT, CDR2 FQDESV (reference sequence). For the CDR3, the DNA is TGTGCCAGCAGCTTGAACCGGGACAGATACAATGAGCAGTTCTTC. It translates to CASSLNRDRYNEQFF.

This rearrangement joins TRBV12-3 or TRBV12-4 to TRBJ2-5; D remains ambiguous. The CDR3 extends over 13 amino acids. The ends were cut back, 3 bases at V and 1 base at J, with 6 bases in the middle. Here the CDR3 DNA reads TGTGCCAGCAGTTTTAACAGCCAAGAGACCCAGTACTTC. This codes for CASSFNSQETQYF.

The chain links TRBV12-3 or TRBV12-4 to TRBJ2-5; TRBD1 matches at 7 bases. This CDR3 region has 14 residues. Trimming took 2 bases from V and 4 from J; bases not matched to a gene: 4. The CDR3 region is CASSLWTGIETQYF. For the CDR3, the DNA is TGTGCCAGCAGTTTATGGACAGGCATAGAGACCCAGTACTTC.

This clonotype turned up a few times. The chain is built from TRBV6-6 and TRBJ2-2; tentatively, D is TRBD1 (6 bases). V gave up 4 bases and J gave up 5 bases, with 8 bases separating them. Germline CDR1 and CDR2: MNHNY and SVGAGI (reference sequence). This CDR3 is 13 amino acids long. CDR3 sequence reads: CASSSTGTGELFF. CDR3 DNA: TGTGCCAGCAGTTCCACAGGGACCGGGGAGCTGTTTTTT.

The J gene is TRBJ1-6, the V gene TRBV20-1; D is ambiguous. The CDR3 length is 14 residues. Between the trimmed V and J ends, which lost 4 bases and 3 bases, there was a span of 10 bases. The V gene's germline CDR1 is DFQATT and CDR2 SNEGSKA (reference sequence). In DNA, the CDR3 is TGCAGTGCTATAGGACGGGACTATAATTCACCCCTCCACTTT. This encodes CSAIGRDYNSPLHF.

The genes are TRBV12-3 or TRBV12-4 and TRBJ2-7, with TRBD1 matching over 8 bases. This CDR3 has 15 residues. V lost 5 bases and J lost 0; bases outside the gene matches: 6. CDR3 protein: CASSPGGSSSYEQYF. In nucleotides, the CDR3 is TGTGCCAGCAGTCCAGGGGGCTCGAGCTCCTACGAGCAGTACTTC.

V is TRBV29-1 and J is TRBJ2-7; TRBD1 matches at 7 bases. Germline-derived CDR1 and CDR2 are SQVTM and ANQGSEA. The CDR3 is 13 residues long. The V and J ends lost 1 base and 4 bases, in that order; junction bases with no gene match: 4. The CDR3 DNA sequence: TGCAGCGTTGAAGCCGGGACAGCATACGAGCAGTACTTC. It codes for CSVEAGTAYEQYF.

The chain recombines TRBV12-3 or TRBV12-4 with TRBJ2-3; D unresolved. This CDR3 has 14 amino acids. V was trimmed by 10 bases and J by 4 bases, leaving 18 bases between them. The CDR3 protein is CATQVEGLADTQYF. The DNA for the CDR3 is TGTGCCACCCAGGTTGAAGGGTTGGCAGATACGCAGTATTTT.

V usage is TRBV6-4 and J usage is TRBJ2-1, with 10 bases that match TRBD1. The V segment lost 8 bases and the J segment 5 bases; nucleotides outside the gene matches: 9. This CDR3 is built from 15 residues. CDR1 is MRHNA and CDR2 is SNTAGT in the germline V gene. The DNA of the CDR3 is TGTGCCAGCGCCCCCGCCGGGACAGGGGACAATGAGCAGTTCTTC. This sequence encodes CASAPAGTGDNEQFF.

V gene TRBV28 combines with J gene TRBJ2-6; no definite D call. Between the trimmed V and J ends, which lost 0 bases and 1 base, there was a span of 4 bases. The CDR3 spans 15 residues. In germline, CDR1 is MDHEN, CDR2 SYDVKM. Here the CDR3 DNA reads TGTGCCAGCAGTTTATGGGGTTCTGGGGCCAACGTCCTGACTTTC. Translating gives CASSLWGSGANVLTF. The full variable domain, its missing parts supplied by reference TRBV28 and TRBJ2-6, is DVKVTQSSRYLVKRTGEKVFLECVQDMDHENMFWYRQDPGLGLRLIYFSYDVKMKEKGDIPEGYSVSREKKERFSLILESASTNQTSMYLCASSLWGSGANVLTFGAGSRLTVL.

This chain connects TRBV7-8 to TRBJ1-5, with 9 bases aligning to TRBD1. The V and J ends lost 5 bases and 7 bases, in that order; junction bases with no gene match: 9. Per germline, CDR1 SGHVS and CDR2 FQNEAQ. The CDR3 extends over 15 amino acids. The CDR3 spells CASSTGTGLVQPQHF. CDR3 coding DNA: TGTGCCAGCAGCACCGGGACAGGGTTGGTCCAGCCCCAGCATTTT. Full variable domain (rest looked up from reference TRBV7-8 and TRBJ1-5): GAGVSQSPRYKVAKRGQDVALRCDPISGHVSLFWYQQALGQGPEFLTYFQNEAQLDKSGLPSDRFFAERPEGSVSTLKIQRTQQEDSAVYLCASSTGTGLVQPQHFGDGTRLSIL.

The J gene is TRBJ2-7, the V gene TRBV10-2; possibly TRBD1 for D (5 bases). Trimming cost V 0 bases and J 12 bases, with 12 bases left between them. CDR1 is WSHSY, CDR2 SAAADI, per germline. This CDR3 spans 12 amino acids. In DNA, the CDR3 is TGCGCCAGCAGTGAGTCGACAGCCTTCACGTACTTC. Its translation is CASSESTAFTYF.

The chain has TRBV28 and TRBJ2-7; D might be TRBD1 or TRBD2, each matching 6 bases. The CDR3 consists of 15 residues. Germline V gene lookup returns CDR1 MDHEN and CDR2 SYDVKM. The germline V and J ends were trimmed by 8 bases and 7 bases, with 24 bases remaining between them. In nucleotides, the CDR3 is TGTGCCAGCCCCTATCTTGGGTCCACAGGGAGGGAGCAGTACTTC. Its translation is CASPYLGSTGREQYF.

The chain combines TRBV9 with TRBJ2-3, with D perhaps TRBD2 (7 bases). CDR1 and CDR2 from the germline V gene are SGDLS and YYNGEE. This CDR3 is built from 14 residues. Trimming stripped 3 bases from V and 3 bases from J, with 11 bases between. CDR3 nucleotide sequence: TGTGCCAGCAGCGCCGAGGGGGGGACAGATACGCAGTATTTT. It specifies CASSAEGGTDTQYF.

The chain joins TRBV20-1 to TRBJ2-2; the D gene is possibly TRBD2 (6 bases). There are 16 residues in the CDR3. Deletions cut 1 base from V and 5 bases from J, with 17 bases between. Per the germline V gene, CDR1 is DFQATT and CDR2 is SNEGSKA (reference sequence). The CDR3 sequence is CSARVRGAARTGELFF. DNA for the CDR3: TGCAGTGCTAGAGTGCGGGGCGCGGCGAGGACCGGGGAGCTGTTTTTT.

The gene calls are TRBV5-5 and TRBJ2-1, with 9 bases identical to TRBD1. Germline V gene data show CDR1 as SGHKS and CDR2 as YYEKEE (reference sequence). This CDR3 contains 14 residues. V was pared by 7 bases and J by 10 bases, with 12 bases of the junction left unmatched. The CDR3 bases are TGTGCCAGCTTCGGGACAGGGCCCCATTGGGAGCAGTTCTTC. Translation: CASFGTGPHWEQFF.

For the CDR3, the DNA is TGCAGTGCCACCGTACTAGCGGGGGGGCTGGAGCAGTTCTTC. Residues: CSATVLAGGLEQFF. V gene TRBV20-1 combines with J gene TRBJ2-1, with TRBD2 matching over 13 bases. The CDR3 totals 14 residues. Looked up from germline, CDR1 is DFQATT and CDR2 is SNEGSKA (reference sequence). Losses at the gene ends were 6 bases for V and 10 bases for J; bases not matched to a gene: 9.